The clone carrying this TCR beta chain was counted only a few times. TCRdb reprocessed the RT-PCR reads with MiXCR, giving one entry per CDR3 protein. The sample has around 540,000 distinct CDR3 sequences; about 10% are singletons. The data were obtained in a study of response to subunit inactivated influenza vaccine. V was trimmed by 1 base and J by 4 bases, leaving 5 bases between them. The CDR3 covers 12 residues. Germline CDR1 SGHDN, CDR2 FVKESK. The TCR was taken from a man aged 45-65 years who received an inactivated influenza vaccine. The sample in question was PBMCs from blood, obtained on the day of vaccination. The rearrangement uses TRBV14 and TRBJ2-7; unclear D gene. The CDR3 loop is CASSQAAYEQYF. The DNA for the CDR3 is TGTGCCAGCAGCCAAGCAGCTTACGAGCAGTACTTC.